Below are 25 T cell receptor beta chains sequenced from a single sample in a study of T-cell reconstitution after alpha-beta-depleted transplantation in children (dated by TCRdb to the mid-2010s). To prepare the library, PCR was applied. Sequencing took place on an Illumina HiSeq 2500. TCR library preparation used molecular barcoding, with unique molecular identifiers applied to normalize quantification of the TCRbeta repertoire. TCRdb reanalyzed the raw reads on its own, using fastp at Q25 for trimming and MiXCR for clone calling, and kept in-frame beta chains. Each entry merges the rows of one CDR3 protein and shows their most common DNA and genes. Present in this sample are 330,000 or so distinct CDR3 sequences, about 9.3% of which were seen just once. Of the sample, less than 2.5% falls within the top ten clones. The sequencing here drew on PBMCs from the stem cell graft donor, taken from the stem cell graft. The receptors originated from a human donor who donated a stem cell graft to a child with acute lymphoblastic leukemia.

This clonotype was seen ten or more times. The gene calls are TRBV7-9 and TRBJ2-3; no clear D. The V end lost 4 bases, the J end lost 0 bases, and 5 bases lay between the germline ends. The germline V gene encodes CDR1 SEHNR and CDR2 FQNEAQ (reference sequence). The CDR3 is 13 amino acids. The CDR3 DNA reads TGTGCCAGCAGCTCAGTTAGCACAGATACGCAGTATTTT. As protein: CASSSVSTDTQYF.

This clonotype was counted only a few times. The chain combines TRBV7-9 with TRBJ2-2; no firm D call. V lost 1 base to trimming and J lost 6 bases, with 9 bases between them. Germline CDR1 and CDR2: SEHNR and FQNEAQ (reference sequence). The CDR3 consists of 14 residues. The CDR3 is CASSLVNTPGELFF. CDR3 nucleotides: TGTGCCAGCAGCTTAGTCAACACGCCCGGGGAGCTGTTTTTT. Full variable domain (missing parts from reference TRBV7-9 and TRBJ2-2): DTGVSQNPRHKITKRGQNVTFRCDPISEHNRLYWYRQTLGQGPEFLTYFQNEAQLEKSRLLSDRFSAERPKGSFSTLEIQRTEQGDSAMYLCASSLVNTPGELFFGEGSRLTVL.

The chain employs TRBV21-1 and TRBJ2-5; the D call of TRBD1 is as the table states it, not checked on the DNA. TRBV21-1 is annotated as a pseudogene. This CDR3 is 21 amino acids long. CDR3 coding DNA: TGTGCCAGCAGCAAAGGATCCAGGAGGACAGGGGGCTGGGTTACGTCAGAGACCCAGTACTTC. Translating it yields CASSKGSRRTGGWVTSETQYF.

The rearrangement joins TRBV27 to TRBJ2-3, with 11 positions matching TRBD2. V lost 5 bases and J lost 2; bases outside the gene matches: 3. The CDR3 is 15 residues long. From germline, CDR1 is MNHEY and CDR2 SMNVEV (reference sequence). CDR3 nucleotide sequence: TGTGCCAGCAGTATAGCGGGAGGGTTCACAGATACGCAGTATTTT. Encoded protein: CASSIAGGFTDTQYF.

This clonotype showed up many times. The chain recombines TRBV6-2 or TRBV6-3 with TRBJ1-1; no clear D gene. CDR3 length: 13 amino acids. CDR1 is MNHEY and CDR2 is SVGEGT in the germline V gene. Trimming took 3 bases from V and 0 from J, leaving 5 bases between them. CDR3 in DNA: TGTGCCAGCAGTTATGCTATGAACACTGAAGCTTTCTTT. It encodes CASSYAMNTEAFF.

With respect to this clonotype: A much more abundant neighbour one base away suggests this may be a read error. The rearrangement links TRBV12-3 or TRBV12-4 to TRBJ2-7; D possibly corresponds to TRBD1 (6 bases). The CDR3 runs to 14 residues. V was clipped by 6 bases and J by 4 bases, with 16 bases between them. Written as DNA, the CDR3 is TGTGCCAGCAGCTCACAGGGTGCTATATACGAGCAGTACTTC. This gives the protein CASSSQGAIYEQYF.

This clonotype was counted between two and nine times. This sequence joins TRBV12-3 or TRBV12-4 and TRBJ1-1, with D possibly being TRBD1 (6 bases). V was shortened by 6 bases and J by 1 base, with 12 bases between the two germline ends. This CDR3 has 14 residues. The CDR3 loop is CASRLTGPNTEAFF. DNA for the CDR3: TGTGCCAGCAGGCTTACAGGGCCGAACACTGAAGCTTTCTTT.

This clonotype was recorded a few times. CDR3 in amino acids: CASSRQGLVNQPQHF. The CDR3 coding sequence is TGTGCCAGCAGCCGACAGGGGTTGGTCAATCAGCCCCAGCATTTT. This chain joins TRBV7-2 and TRBJ1-5; 8 positions match TRBD1. The CDR3 totals 15 residues. The germline V gene encodes CDR1 SGHTA and CDR2 FQGNSA. The trim removed 5 bases at V and 3 bases at J, leaving 6 bases unmatched.

This clonotype was seen only a few times. The chain employs TRBV4-2 and TRBJ1-3; tentatively, D is TRBD1 (5 bases). Trimming pared 0 bases from V and 5 bases from J, leaving 14 bases between. The CDR3 contains 16 residues. Germline V gene sequence: CDR1 LGHNA, CDR2 YNFKEQ. CDR3 nucleotides: TGTGCCAGCAGCCAAGATCGCAGGGAAAAGAGAAACACCATATATTTT. Translated: CASSQDRREKRNTIYF.

This clonotype was picked up a small number of times. The chain has TRBV20-1 and TRBJ2-5; 8 nucleotides line up with TRBD2. J lost 4 bases, V lost 3 bases, and 16 bases had no gene match. Germline V gene data show CDR1 as DFQATT and CDR2 as SNEGSKA (reference sequence). This CDR3 comprises 17 residues. As DNA, the CDR3 is TGCAGTGCTAGCCCGACAGCCAGCGGGAGTTCTGCAGAGACCCAGTACTTC. Translating it yields CSASPTASGSSAETQYF.

This clonotype was detected a few times. The rearrangement joins TRBV5-1 to TRBJ1-1; D is uncertain. Trimming left V 7 bases short and J 0 bases short, with 7 bases between. Germline V gene data show CDR1 as SGHRS and CDR2 as YFSETQ. The CDR3 loop spans 12 amino acids. The CDR3 bases are TGCGCCAGCGGGCCCCTGAACACTGAAGCTTTCTTT. This codes for CASGPLNTEAFF. The variable domain in full, with the rest retrieved from reference TRBV5-1 and TRBJ1-1, is KAGVTQTPRYLIKTRGQQVTLSCSPISGHRSVSWYQQTPGQGLQFLFEYFSETQRNKGNFPGRFSGRQFSNSRSEMNVSTLELGDSALYLCASGPLNTEAFFGQGTRLTVV.

This clonotype was picked up many times. CDR3 sequence (DNA): TGTGCCAGCGAGGGTCCCCGGGAGCAGTACTTC. Protein sequence: CASEGPREQYF. The J gene is TRBJ2-7, the V gene TRBV28; a possible D gene is TRBD2 (5 bases). Deletions cut 8 bases from V and 7 bases from J, with 12 bases between. Germline V CDR1 and CDR2: MDHEN, SYDVKM. CDR3 length: 11 amino acids.

This clonotype was counted ten times or more. V and J are TRBV7-2 and TRBJ1-4; the D is unclear. The CDR3 is 13 residues long. The germline V and J ends were trimmed by 1 base and 9 bases, with 9 bases remaining between them. The V gene's germline CDR1 is SGHTA and CDR2 FQGNSA. CDR3: CASSLERFKKLFF. The CDR3 DNA follows: TGTGCCAGCAGCTTAGAGAGATTTAAAAAACTGTTTTTT.

V is TRBV20-1 and J is TRBJ2-2, with 7 bases matching TRBD2. CDR3 length: 17 amino acids. Trimming at V came to 1 base and at J to 4 bases, leaving 12 bases not matched to a gene. The V gene's germline CDR1 is DFQATT and CDR2 SNEGSKA (reference sequence). This CDR3 is CSARALLGRESTGELFF. The CDR3 DNA reads as TGCAGTGCTAGAGCCCTACTGGGGAGGGAGAGCACCGGGGAGCTGTTTTTT.

This clonotype was seen repeatedly, ten times or more. This chain connects TRBV7-8 to TRBJ1-5; 7 bases are a match to TRBD1. The CDR3 runs to 17 residues. V lost 1 base to trimming and J lost 0 bases; unmatched junction nucleotides: 6. Germline values: CDR1 SGHVS, CDR2 FQNEAQ. The CDR3 DNA reads as TGTGCCAGCAGCTTAGGAGACAGGGTCGATAGCAATCAGCCCCAGCATTTT. Residues: CASSLGDRVDSNQPQHF.

This clonotype was counted many times. The V gene is TRBV9, the J gene TRBJ2-7, with 8 bases matching TRBD2. CDR1 is SGDLS, CDR2 YYNGEE, per germline. CDR3 length: 14 amino acids. V shed 0 bases, J shed 6 bases, and the junction held 5 bases outside the gene matches. CDR3 residues: CASSVVGTSGEQYF. CDR3 nucleotides: TGTGCCAGCAGCGTAGTCGGGACTAGTGGCGAGCAGTACTTC.

This clonotype was counted many times. V gene TRBV6-5 combines with J gene TRBJ1-1, with a weak D call TRBD1 (5 bases). Trimming stripped 2 bases from V and 8 bases from J, with 12 bases between. This CDR3 contains 13 residues. Germline CDR1 reads MNHEY; CDR2 reads SVGAGI. This CDR3 is CASSYRDGREAFF. CDR3 in DNA: TGTGCCAGCAGTTACCGGGACGGACGGGAAGCTTTCTTT.

The chain employs TRBV7-8 and TRBJ2-7; D not certain. The V end was cut by 5 bases, the J end by 7 bases, with 15 bases between. CDR1 and CDR2 (germline): SGHVS, FQNEAQ. This CDR3 comprises 13 residues. The CDR3 reads CASSPPPFGEQYF. The CDR3 DNA reads TGTGCCAGCAGCCCCCCCCCGTTTGGGGAGCAGTACTTC.

The rearrangement joins TRBV5-1 to TRBJ2-7, with 11 bases fitting TRBD2. Germline V gene data show CDR1 as SGHRS and CDR2 as YFSETQ. The CDR3 contains 16 residues. Trimming cost V 0 bases and J 1 base; bases outside gene matches: 3. The CDR3 DNA is TGCGCCAGCAGCTTGGAGGCTAGCGGGGGGTCCTACGAGCAGTACTTC. Translated: CASSLEASGGSYEQYF.

This clonotype showed up just a few times. V is TRBV20-1 and J is TRBJ2-4; D uncertain. The germline V gene has CDR1 DFQATT and CDR2 SNEGSKA (reference sequence). The CDR3 length is 15 residues. V was trimmed by 0 bases and J by 6 bases, leaving 15 bases between them. The CDR3 here is CSARDGQDPRNIQYF. The CDR3 nucleotides are TGCAGTGCTAGAGATGGCCAGGACCCTCGAAACATTCAGTACTTC.

This clonotype was observed at least ten times. The chain uses TRBV29-1 and TRBJ2-6; D is ambiguous. V shed 4 bases and J shed 1 base, with 8 bases lying between them. The CDR3 spans 14 residues. CDR1 SQVTM and CDR2 ANQGSEA come from the germline V gene. The CDR3 DNA reads as TGCAGCGTTGGCTTTCCGTCTGGGGCCAACGTCCTGACTTTC. It translates to CSVGFPSGANVLTF.

This clonotype turned up a few times. The chain has TRBV3-1 and TRBJ2-2; 9 nucleotides line up with TRBD1. The germline V gene has CDR1 LGHDT and CDR2 YNNKEL (reference sequence). V shed 4 bases and J 5 bases; nucleotides not matched to a gene: 14. This CDR3 spans 18 amino acids. CDR3 DNA: TGTGCCAGCAGCCCCTTACCGGGACAGGGTGTAGGAACCGGGGAGCTGTTTTTT. It translates to CASSPLPGQGVGTGELFF.

As for this clonotype: One junction end does not reproduce the germline sequence, and a read error may be involved. This rearrangement joins TRBV20-1 to TRBJ2-7; TRBD2 matches 8 bases. CDR3 length equals 16 residues. Germline V gene data show CDR1 as DFQATT and CDR2 as SNEGSKA (reference sequence). This CDR3 is CCARDPHRTSFSEQYF. The CDR3 nucleotides read TGCTGTGCTAGAGATCCTCACAGGACTAGCTTTTCCGAGCAGTACTTC.

V is TRBV4-1 and J is TRBJ2-7; 7 nucleotides line up with TRBD1. The CDR3 covers 18 residues. Germline CDR1 MGHRA, CDR2 YSYEKL. J gave up 5 bases and V 0 bases, and 16 bases lay outside the gene matches. CDR3 bases: TGCGCCAGCAGCCAAGATCTATTTGGGACAGCCCAGGAGGACGAGCAGTACTTC. Its protein is CASSQDLFGTAQEDEQYF.

The table lists this clonotype with a few counts. V is TRBV7-6 and J is TRBJ2-5, with TRBD2 identical over 8 bases. V shed 0 bases, J shed 0 bases, and the junction held 6 bases outside the gene matches. The CDR3 length is 17 residues. Looked up from germline, CDR1 is SGHVS and CDR2 is FNYEAQ. CDR3 in amino acids: CASSLAHLAGNQETQYF. Here the CDR3 DNA reads TGTGCCAGCAGCTTAGCGCATCTAGCGGGTAACCAAGAGACCCAGTACTTC.